The clone carrying this TCR beta chain was recorded once. The CDR3 length is 16 residues. The V end was cut by 2 bases, the J end by 4 bases, with 16 bases between. Germline lookup yields CDR1 MNHNS and CDR2 SASEGT. Only in-frame clones appear in the TCRdb table, and some are missing; sequencing was by immunoSEQ multiplex PCR. This sample has about 46,000 clones, with about nine tenths found just once. The data originate from a study of control samples from healthy donors and cancer patients. This sequence originates from a man aged 50 to 60 with head and neck cancer. The specimen sequenced was PBMCs. The V call is TRBV6-1, the J call TRBJ2-3, with D hard to call. The CDR3 nucleotides are TGTGCCAGCAGTGAACGTGGCGCCGTAGGGCCAGATACGCAGTATTTT. Amino acid sequence: CASSERGAVGPDTQYF.